The 18 T cell receptor beta chains presented below share a single source sample, sequenced in a study of OX40 agonist ivuxolimab in advanced cancers. The method was immunoSEQ multiplex PCR; TCRdb's version includes in-frame clones alone and lacks a portion of them. The repertoire has over 65,000 clones, approximately 85% of them found once; the top ten carry roughly 2.3%. This specimen was CD4+ or CD8+ T cells sorted from blood, taken in a trial of the OX40 agonist ivuxolimab. The receptors come from an adult with an advanced solid tumor such as melanoma, head and neck, liver or kidney cancer.

This chain uses TRBV25-1 with TRBJ1-3; a weak D match, TRBD1 (5 bases). CDR3 length: 14 residues. Germline lookup yields CDR1 MGHDK and CDR2 SYGVNS. Trimming cost V 6 bases and J 4 bases, with 13 bases left between them. The CDR3 reads CASSWTSPGNTIYF. CDR3 nucleotides: TGTGCCAGCAGCTGGACATCCCCAGGAAACACCATATATTTT.

The chain joins TRBV19 to TRBJ1-4; the match to TRBD1 covers 7 bases. Germline V CDR1 and CDR2: LNHDA, SQIVND (reference sequence). The CDR3 is 17 residues long. Trimming removed 4 bases from V and 6 bases from J; junction bases left unmatched: 14. The CDR3 sequence is CASSKNRGTGGDEKLFF. CDR3 nucleotide sequence: TGTGCCAGTAGTAAAAACAGGGGAACGGGCGGTGATGAAAAACTGTTTTTT.

The chain recombines TRBV11-2 with TRBJ1-2; possible D gene TRBD1, 5 bases. Germline V lookup: CDR1 SGHAT, CDR2 FQNNGV. V was pared by 5 bases and J by 8 bases, with 21 bases between. The CDR3 has 15 residues. The DNA of the CDR3 is TGTGCCAGCAGCCTGGGAGGGGAAGGCCCCCGGGGCTACACCTTC. Its protein is CASSLGGEGPRGYTF.

The gene calls are TRBV6-6 and TRBJ2-7; 8 bases are shared with TRBD1. Germline values: CDR1 MNHNY, CDR2 SVGAGI (reference sequence). V lost 8 bases to trimming and J lost 3 bases; unmatched junction nucleotides: 6. This CDR3 spans 13 amino acids. In nucleotides, the CDR3 is TGTGCCAGCCGAAATGGACAGGGCTACGAGCAGTACTTC. It encodes CASRNGQGYEQYF.

The V and J genes are TRBV2 and TRBJ2-1; D remains unclear. The CDR3 covers 15 residues. Germline V gene data show CDR1 as SNHLY and CDR2 as FYNNEI. The V end lost 6 bases, the J end lost 0 bases, and 12 bases lay between the germline ends. CDR3 DNA sequence: TGTGCCAGCAGGCCTCCCTATAGCTCCTACAATGAGCAGTTCTTC. Its translation is CASRPPYSSYNEQFF.

The chain recombines TRBV5-1 with TRBJ1-4; 8 bases map to TRBD1. Germline V gene data show CDR1 as SGHRS and CDR2 as YFSETQ. This CDR3 spans 16 amino acids. V lost 4 bases and J lost 7; bases outside the gene matches: 12. The chain's CDR3 is CASSPGQDTPREKLFF. CDR3 DNA sequence: TGCGCCAGCAGCCCGGGACAGGATACCCCCCGTGAAAAACTGTTTTTT.

The chain has TRBV7-9 and TRBJ2-7, with D maybe TRBD2 (6 bases). Germline loops: CDR1 SEHNR, CDR2 FQNEAQ (reference sequence). The CDR3 length is 13 residues. V was shortened by 6 bases and J by 7 bases, with 16 bases between the two germline ends. This CDR3 is CASRFGGRGEQYF. The CDR3 nucleotides are TGTGCCAGCAGGTTTGGTGGGCGGGGAGAGCAGTACTTC. Filled out from reference TRBV7-9 and TRBJ2-7, the complete variable domain reads DTGVSQNPRHKITKRGQNVTFRCDPISEHNRLYWYRQTLGQGPEFLTYFQNEAQLEKSRLLSDRFSAERPKGSFSTLEIQRTEQGDSAMYLCASRFGGRGEQYFGPGTRLTVT.

This clone was counted between two and nine times. The chain has TRBV10-1 and TRBJ1-1; a weak D match, TRBD1 (5 bases). The CDR3 sequence is 14 residues long. The germline CDR1 and CDR2 sequences are WNHNN and SYGVQD (reference sequence). V was clipped by 1 base and J by 2 bases, with 8 bases between them. The CDR3 nucleotides read TGCGCCAGCAGTGAGTTGAGGGGAAACACTGAAGCTTTCTTT. It encodes CASSELRGNTEAFF.

The V gene is TRBV29-1, the J gene TRBJ2-3; maybe TRBD2 (5 bases). Trimming took 4 bases from V and 0 from J, leaving 8 bases between them. This CDR3 comprises 13 residues. Per the germline V gene, CDR1 is SQVTM and CDR2 is ANQGSEA. CDR3 in DNA: TGCAGCGTTGTTGGGGAGAGCACAGATACGCAGTATTTT. Its translation: CSVVGESTDTQYF.

This chain joins TRBV27 and TRBJ2-7; no definite D call. CDR1 is MNHEY, CDR2 SMNVEV, per germline (reference sequence). V was pared by 4 bases and J by 2 bases, with 12 bases between. CDR3 size: 14 residues. The CDR3 DNA sequence: TGTGCCAGCAGTTCCCGGGCTGCTGCCTACGAGCAGTACTTC. As protein: CASSSRAAAYEQYF.

This chain links TRBV5-1 with TRBJ1-3; possible D gene TRBD1, 5 bases. The CDR3 runs 14 residues. The germline CDR1 and CDR2 sequences are SGHRS and YFSETQ. Trimming took off 4 bases at V and 0 bases at J, with 8 bases between the two ends. This CDR3 reads CASSPGTSGNTIYF. The DNA of the CDR3 is TGCGCCAGCAGCCCGGGGACCTCTGGAAACACCATATATTTT.

The chain recombines TRBV5-1 with TRBJ1-4; the D is unclear. V lost 0 bases and J lost 3, with 6 bases in between. In germline, CDR1 is SGHRS, CDR2 YFSETQ. This CDR3 comprises 14 residues. CDR3 sequence (DNA): TGCGCCAGCAGCTTGGCCGCTGCTAATGAAAAACTGTTTTTT. Its translation: CASSLAAANEKLFF.

This chain uses TRBV7-2 with TRBJ1-5; D call uncertain. V shed 3 bases and J shed 7 bases, with 7 bases lying between them. Germline V gene sequence: CDR1 SGHTA, CDR2 FQGNSA. The CDR3 loop spans 12 amino acids. The DNA for the CDR3 is TGTGCCAGCAGCTTTCCCCAACAGCCCCAGCATTTT. Protein product: CASSFPQQPQHF.

The V and J genes are TRBV6-6 and TRBJ1-5; tentative D call: TRBD1 (6 bases). This CDR3 comprises 15 residues. The ends were cut back, 5 bases at V and 0 bases at J, with 11 bases in the middle. CDR1 and CDR2 (germline): MNHNY, SVGAGI (reference sequence). The CDR3 sequence is CASSLQGNSNQPQHF. The DNA of the CDR3 is TGTGCCAGCAGTCTTCAGGGGAATAGCAATCAGCCCCAGCATTTT.

This chain connects TRBV5-1 to TRBJ2-3; TRBD1 is a possible D gene (5 bases). V lost 2 bases and J 5 bases, leaving 12 bases between the germline ends. Germline V gene lookup returns CDR1 SGHRS and CDR2 YFSETQ. The CDR3 length is 14 residues. Here the CDR3 reads CASSFSGLKDTQYF. The CDR3 DNA reads TGCGCCAGCAGCTTTTCAGGGTTAAAAGATACGCAGTATTTT.

This clone was seen a single time. The rearrangement uses TRBV30 and TRBJ2-7; TRBD2 might be the D (6 bases). Germline CDR1 and CDR2: GTSNPN and SVGIG (reference sequence). Trimming stripped 5 bases from V and 3 bases from J, with 17 bases between. This CDR3 spans 14 amino acids. The CDR3 sequence is CAWGATRDFYEQYF. Written as DNA, the CDR3 is TGTGCCTGGGGTGCGACTAGAGACTTCTACGAGCAGTACTTC. The entire variable domain, with the rest obtained from reference TRBV30 and TRBJ2-7, is as follows: SQTIHQWPATLVQPVGSPLSLECTVEGTSNPNLYWYRQAAGRGLQLLFYSVGIGQISSEVPQNLSASRPQDRQFILSSKKLLLSDSGFYLCAWGATRDFYEQYFGPGTRLTVT.

The rearrangement links TRBV19 to TRBJ2-7; possible D gene TRBD2, 5 bases. Germline CDR1 and CDR2: LNHDA and SQIVND (reference sequence). Deletions cut 7 bases from V and 2 bases from J, with 12 bases between. The CDR3 has 13 amino acids. The CDR3 sequence: CASKGQEAYEQYF. For the CDR3, the DNA is TGTGCCAGTAAAGGGCAGGAGGCCTACGAGCAGTACTTC. The full variable domain, completed using reference TRBV19 and TRBJ2-7, is DGGITQSPKYLFRKEGQNVTLSCEQNLNHDAMYWYRQDPGQGLRLIYYSQIVNDFQKGDIAEGYSVSREKKESFPLTVTSAQKNPTAFYLCASKGQEAYEQYFGPGTRLTVT.

The V call is TRBV19, the J call TRBJ2-2; weak D call: TRBD2 (6 bases). This CDR3 region has 13 residues. The V end lost 6 bases, the J end lost 5 bases, and 10 bases lay between the germline ends. CDR1 and CDR2 from the germline V gene are LNHDA and SQIVND (reference sequence). Here the CDR3 DNA reads TGTGCCAGTAGCATTGGGGGGACCGGGGAGCTGTTTTTT. This gives the protein CASSIGGTGELFF.